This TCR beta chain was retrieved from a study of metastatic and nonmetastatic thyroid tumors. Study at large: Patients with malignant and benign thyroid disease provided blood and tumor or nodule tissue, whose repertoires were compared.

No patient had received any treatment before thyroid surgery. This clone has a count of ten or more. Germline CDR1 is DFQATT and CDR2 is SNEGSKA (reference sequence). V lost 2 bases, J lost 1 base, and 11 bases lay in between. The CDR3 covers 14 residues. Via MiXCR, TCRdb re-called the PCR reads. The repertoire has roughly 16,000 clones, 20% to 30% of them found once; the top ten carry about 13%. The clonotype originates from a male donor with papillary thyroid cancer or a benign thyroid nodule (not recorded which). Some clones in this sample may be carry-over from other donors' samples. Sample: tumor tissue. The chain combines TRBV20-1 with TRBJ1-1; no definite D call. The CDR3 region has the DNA TGCAGTGCTAGACCCCTAACGCAGAACACTGAAGCTTTCTTT. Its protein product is CSARPLTQNTEAFF.